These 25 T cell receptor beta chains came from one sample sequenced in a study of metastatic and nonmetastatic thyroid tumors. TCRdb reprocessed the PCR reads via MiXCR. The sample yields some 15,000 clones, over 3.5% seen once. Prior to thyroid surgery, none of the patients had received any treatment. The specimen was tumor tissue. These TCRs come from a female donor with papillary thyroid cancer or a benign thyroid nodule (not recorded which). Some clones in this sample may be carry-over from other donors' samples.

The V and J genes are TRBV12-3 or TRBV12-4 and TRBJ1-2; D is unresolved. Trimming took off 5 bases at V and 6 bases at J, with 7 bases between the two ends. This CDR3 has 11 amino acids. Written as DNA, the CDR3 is TGTGCCAGCAGTCCCGACCATGGCTACACCTTC. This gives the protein CASSPDHGYTF.

CDR3 bases: TGTGCCAGCAGCTCCGGACTAGCGGGAGCTGGTACCGGGGAGCTGTTTTTT. Amino acid sequence: CASSSGLAGAGTGELFF. The rearrangement links TRBV12-3 or TRBV12-4 to TRBJ2-2, with TRBD2 matching over 13 bases. The CDR3 runs 17 residues. Trimming at V came to 6 bases and at J to 5 bases, leaving 9 bases not matched to a gene.

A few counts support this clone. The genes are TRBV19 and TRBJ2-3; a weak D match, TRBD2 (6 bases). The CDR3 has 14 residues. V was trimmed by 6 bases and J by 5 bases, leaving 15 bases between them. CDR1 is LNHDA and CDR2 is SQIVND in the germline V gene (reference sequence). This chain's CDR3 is CASSSLAQVDTQYF. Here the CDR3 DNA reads TGTGCCAGTAGCTCACTAGCTCAGGTAGATACGCAGTATTTT. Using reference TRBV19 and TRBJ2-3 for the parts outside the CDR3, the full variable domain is DGGITQSPKYLFRKEGQNVTLSCEQNLNHDAMYWYRQDPGQGLRLIYYSQIVNDFQKGDIAEGYSVSREKKESFPLTVTSAQKNPTAFYLCASSSLAQVDTQYFGPGTRLTVL.

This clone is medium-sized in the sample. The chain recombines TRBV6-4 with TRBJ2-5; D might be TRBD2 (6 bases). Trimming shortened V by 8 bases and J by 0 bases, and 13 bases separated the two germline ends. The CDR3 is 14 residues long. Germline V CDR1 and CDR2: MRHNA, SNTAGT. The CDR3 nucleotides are TGTGCCAGCCCCGGCGCGGGGTACCAAGAGACCCAGTACTTC. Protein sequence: CASPGAGYQETQYF.

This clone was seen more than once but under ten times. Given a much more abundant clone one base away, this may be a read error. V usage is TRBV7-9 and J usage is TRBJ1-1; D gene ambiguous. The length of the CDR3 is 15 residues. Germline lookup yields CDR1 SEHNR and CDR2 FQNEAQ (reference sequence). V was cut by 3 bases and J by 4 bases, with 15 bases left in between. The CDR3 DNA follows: TGTGCCAGCAGCTTGGGCCCCGACATGGGCACTGAAGCTTTCTTT. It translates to CASSLGPDMGTEAFF.

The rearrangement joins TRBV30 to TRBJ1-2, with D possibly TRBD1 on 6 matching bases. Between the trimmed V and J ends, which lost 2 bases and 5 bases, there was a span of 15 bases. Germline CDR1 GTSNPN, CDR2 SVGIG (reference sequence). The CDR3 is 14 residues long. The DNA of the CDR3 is TGTGCCTGGAGTTCCCCGGGGGACAAATATGGCTACACCTTC. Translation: CAWSSPGDKYGYTF. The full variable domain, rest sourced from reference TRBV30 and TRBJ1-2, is SQTIHQWPATLVQPVGSPLSLECTVEGTSNPNLYWYRQAAGRGLQLLFYSVGIGQISSEVPQNLSASRPQDRQFILSSKKLLLSDSGFYLCAWSSPGDKYGYTFGSGTRLTVV.

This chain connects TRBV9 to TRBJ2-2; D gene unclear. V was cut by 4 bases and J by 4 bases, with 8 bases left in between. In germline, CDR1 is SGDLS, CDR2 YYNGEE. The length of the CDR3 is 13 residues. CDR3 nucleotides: TGTGCCAGCAGCTTGATGGCCACCGGGGAGCTGTTTTTT. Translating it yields CASSLMATGELFF.

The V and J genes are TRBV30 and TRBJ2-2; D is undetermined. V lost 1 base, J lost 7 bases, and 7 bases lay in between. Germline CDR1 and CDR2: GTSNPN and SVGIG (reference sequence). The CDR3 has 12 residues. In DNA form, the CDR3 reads TGTGCCTGGAGTGGGGGATTCGGGGAGCTGTTTTTT. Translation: CAWSGGFGELFF. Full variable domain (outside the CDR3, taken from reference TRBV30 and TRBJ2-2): SQTIHQWPATLVQPVGSPLSLECTVEGTSNPNLYWYRQAAGRGLQLLFYSVGIGQISSEVPQNLSASRPQDRQFILSSKKLLLSDSGFYLCAWSGGFGELFFGEGSRLTVL.

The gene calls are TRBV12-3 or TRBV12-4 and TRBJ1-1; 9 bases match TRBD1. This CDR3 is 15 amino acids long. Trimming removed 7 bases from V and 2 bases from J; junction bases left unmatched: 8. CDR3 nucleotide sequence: TGTGCCAGCAATAAACCGGGACAGGGAAACACTGAAGCTTTCTTT. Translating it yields CASNKPGQGNTEAFF.

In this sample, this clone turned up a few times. CDR3 residues: CASSTGQGATGTGELFF. The CDR3 coding sequence is TGTGCCAGCAGTACTGGACAGGGGGCAACGGGCACCGGGGAGCTGTTTTTT. The rearrangement uses TRBV6-4 and TRBJ2-2, with TRBD1 matching 11 bases. This CDR3 is built from 17 residues. Germline CDR1 MRHNA, CDR2 SNTAGT. V lost 5 bases to trimming and J lost 4 bases; unmatched junction nucleotides: 9.

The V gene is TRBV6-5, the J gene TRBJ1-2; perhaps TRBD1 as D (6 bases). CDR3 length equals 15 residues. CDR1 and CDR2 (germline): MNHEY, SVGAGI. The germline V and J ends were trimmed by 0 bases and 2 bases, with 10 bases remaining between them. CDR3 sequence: CASSYSDQGNYGYTF. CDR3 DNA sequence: TGTGCCAGCAGTTACTCGGACCAGGGGAACTATGGCTACACCTTC.

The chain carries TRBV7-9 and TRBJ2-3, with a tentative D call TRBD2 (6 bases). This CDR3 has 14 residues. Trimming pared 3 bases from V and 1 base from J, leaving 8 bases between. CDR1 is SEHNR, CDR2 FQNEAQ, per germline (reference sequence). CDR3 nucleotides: TGTGCCAGCAGCTTTGGAGGGGGCACAGATACGCAGTATTTT. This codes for CASSFGGGTDTQYF.

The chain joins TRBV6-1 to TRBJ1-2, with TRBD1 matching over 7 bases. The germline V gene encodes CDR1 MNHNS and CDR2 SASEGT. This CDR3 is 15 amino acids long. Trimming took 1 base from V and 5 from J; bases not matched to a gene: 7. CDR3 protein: CASSEEGNRGYGYTF. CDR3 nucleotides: TGTGCCAGCAGTGAAGAGGGTAACAGGGGTTATGGCTACACCTTC.

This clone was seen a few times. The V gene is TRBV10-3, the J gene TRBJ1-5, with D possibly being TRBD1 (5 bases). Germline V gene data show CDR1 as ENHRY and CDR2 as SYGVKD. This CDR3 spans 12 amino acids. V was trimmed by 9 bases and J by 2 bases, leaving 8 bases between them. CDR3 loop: CAIGAGNQPQHF. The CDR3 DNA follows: TGTGCCATAGGGGCAGGCAATCAGCCCCAGCATTTT.

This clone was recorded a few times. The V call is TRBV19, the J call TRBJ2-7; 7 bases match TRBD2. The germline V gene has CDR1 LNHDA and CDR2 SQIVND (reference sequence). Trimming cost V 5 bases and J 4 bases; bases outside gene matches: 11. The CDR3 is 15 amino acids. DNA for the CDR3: TGTGCCAGTAGTGTACCGGGACTACCACTATACGAGCAGTACTTC. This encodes CASSVPGLPLYEQYF.

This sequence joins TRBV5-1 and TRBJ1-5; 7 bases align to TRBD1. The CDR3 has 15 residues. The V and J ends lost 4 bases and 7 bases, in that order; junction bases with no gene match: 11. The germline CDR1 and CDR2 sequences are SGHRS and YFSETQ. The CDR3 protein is CASSRDGGGEQPQHF. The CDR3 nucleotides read TGCGCCAGCAGCCGGGATGGAGGGGGCGAGCAGCCCCAGCATTTT.

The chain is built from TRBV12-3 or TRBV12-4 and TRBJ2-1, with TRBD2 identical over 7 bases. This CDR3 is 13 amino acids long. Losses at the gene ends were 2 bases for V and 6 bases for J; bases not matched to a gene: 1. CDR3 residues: CASSLRTSNEQFF. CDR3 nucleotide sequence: TGTGCCAGCAGTTTAAGGACTAGCAATGAGCAGTTCTTC.

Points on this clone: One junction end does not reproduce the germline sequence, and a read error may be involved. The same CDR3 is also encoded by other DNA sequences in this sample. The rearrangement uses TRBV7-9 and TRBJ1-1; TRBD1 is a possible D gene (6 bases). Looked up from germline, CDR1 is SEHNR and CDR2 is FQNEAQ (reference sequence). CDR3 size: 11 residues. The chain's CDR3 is CASSNAGEAFF. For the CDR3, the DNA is TGTGCCAGCAGCAACGCAGGGGAAGCGTTCTTT. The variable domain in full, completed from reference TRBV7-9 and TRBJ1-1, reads DTGVSQNPRHKITKRGQNVTFRCDPISEHNRLYWYRQTLGQGPEFLTYFQNEAQLEKSRLLSDRFSAERPKGSFSTLEIQRTEQGDSAMYLCASSNAGEAFFGQGTRLTVV.

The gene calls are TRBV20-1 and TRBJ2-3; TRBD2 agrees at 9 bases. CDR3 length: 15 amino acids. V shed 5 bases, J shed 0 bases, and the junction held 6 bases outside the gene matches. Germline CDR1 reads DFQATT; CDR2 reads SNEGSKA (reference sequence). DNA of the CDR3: TGCAGTGCTCACCCAACTAGCGGGAGCACAGATACGCAGTATTTT. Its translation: CSAHPTSGSTDTQYF.

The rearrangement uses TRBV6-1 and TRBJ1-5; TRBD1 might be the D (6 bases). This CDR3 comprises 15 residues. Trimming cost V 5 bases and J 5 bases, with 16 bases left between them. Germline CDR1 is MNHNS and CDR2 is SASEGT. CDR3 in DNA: TGTGCCAGCAGTCGGCCGGGACAAGCTTATCAGCCCCAGCATTTT. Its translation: CASSRPGQAYQPQHF.

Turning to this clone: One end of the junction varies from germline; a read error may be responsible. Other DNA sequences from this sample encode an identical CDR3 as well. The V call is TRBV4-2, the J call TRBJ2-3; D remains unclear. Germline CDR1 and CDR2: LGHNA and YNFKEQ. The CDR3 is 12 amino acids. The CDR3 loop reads CASSSVTDTQYF. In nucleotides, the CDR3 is TGTGCCAGCAGCTCGGTCACAGATACACAGTATTTT.

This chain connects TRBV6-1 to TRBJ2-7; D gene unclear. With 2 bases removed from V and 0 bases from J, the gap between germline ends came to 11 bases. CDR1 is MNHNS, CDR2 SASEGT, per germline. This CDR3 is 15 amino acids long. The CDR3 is CASSEKPDGSYEQYF. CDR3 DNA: TGTGCCAGCAGTGAAAAACCGGATGGCTCCTACGAGCAGTACTTC.

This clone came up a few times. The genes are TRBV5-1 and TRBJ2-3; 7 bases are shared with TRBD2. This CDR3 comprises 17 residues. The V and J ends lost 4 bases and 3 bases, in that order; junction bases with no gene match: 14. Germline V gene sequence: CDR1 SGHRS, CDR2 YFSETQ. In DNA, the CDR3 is TGCGCCAGCAGCCGAGGAACCGGGACTAAGAGTACAGATACGCAGTATTTT. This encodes CASSRGTGTKSTDTQYF. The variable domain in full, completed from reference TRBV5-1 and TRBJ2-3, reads KAGVTQTPRYLIKTRGQQVTLSCSPISGHRSVSWYQQTPGQGLQFLFEYFSETQRNKGNFPGRFSGRQFSNSRSEMNVSTLELGDSALYLCASSRGTGTKSTDTQYFGPGTRLTVL.

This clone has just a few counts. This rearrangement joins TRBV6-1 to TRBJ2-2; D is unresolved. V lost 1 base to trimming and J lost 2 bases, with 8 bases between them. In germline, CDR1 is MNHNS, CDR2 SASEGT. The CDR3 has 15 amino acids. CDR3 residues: CASSEVGYNTGELFF. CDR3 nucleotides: TGTGCCAGCAGTGAAGTGGGGTATAACACCGGGGAGCTGTTTTTT.

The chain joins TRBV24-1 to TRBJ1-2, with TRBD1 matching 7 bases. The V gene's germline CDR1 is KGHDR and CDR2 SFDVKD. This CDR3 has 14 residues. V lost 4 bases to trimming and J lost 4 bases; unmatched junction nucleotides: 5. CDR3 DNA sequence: TGTGCCACCAGTGAACCCGACAGGGCCTATGGCTACACCTTC. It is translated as CATSEPDRAYGYTF.